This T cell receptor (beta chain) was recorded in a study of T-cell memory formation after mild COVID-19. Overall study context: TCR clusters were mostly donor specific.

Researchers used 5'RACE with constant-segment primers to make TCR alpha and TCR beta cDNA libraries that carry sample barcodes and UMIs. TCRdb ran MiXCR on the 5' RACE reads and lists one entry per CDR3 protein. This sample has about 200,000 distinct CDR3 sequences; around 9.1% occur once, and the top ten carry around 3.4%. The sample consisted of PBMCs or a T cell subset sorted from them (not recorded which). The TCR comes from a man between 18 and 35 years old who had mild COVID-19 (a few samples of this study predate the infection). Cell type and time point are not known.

DNA for the CDR3: TGTGCCAGCGAGTTGACCTCAGCGGGGTATGGCTACACCTTC. Encoded protein: CASELTSAGYGYTF. The V gene is TRBV28, the J gene TRBJ1-2; D is unresolved. V lost 8 bases and J lost 5, with 18 bases in between. The CDR3 spans 14 residues. The V gene's germline CDR1 is MDHEN and CDR2 SYDVKM.